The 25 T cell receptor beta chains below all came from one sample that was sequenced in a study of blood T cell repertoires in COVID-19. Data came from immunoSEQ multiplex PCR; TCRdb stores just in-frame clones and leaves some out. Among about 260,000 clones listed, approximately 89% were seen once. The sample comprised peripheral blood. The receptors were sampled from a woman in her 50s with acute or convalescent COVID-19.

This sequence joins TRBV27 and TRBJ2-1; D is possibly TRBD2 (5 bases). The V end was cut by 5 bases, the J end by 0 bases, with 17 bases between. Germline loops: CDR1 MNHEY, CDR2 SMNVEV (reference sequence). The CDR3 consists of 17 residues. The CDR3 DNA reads TGTGCCAGCAGTCCCCGGACTTCCTCGAGCTCCTACAATGAGCAGTTCTTC. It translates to CASSPRTSSSSYNEQFF.

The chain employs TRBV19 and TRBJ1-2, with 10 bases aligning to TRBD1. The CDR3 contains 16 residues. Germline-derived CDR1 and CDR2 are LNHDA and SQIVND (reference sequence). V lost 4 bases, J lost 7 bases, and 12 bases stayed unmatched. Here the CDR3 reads CASSTSGDRGFGGYTF. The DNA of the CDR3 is TGTGCCAGTAGTACCTCCGGGGACAGGGGCTTTGGTGGCTACACCTTC. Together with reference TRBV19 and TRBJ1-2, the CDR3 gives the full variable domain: DGGITQSPKYLFRKEGQNVTLSCEQNLNHDAMYWYRQDPGQGLRLIYYSQIVNDFQKGDIAEGYSVSREKKESFPLTVTSAQKNPTAFYLCASSTSGDRGFGGYTFGSGTRLTVV.

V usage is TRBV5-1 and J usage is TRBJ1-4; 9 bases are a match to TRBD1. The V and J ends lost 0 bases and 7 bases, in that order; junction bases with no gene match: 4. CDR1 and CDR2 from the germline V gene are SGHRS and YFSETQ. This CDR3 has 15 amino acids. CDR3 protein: CASSLVPGQGEKLFF. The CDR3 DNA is TGCGCCAGCAGCTTGGTCCCGGGACAGGGTGAAAAACTGTTTTTT.

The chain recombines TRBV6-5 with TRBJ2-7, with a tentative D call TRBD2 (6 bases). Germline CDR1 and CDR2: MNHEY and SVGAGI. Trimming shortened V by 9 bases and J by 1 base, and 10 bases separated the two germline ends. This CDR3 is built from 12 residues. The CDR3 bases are TGTGCCAGTCTGGGGGGATCCTACGAGCAGTACTTC. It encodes CASLGGSYEQYF.

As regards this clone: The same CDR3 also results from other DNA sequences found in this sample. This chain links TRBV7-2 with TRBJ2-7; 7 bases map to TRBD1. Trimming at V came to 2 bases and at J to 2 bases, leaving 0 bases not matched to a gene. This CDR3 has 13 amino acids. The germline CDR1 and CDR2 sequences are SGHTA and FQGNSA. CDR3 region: CASSLQGAYEQYF. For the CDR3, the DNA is TGTGCCAGCAGCTTACAGGGGGCCTACGAGCAGTACTTC.

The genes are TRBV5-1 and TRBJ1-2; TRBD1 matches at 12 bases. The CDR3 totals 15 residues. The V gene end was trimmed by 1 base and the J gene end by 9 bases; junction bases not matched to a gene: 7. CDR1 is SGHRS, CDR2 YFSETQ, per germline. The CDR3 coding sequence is TGCGCCAGCAGCTTGCCCGAGGGGACAGGGGGCAGCTACACCTTC. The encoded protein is CASSLPEGTGGSYTF.

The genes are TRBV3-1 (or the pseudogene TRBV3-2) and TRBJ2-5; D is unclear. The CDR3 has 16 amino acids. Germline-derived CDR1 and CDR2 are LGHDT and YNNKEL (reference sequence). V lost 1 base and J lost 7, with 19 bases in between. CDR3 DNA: TGTGCCAGCAGCCAAGCCCCAACGGTCCCCCCCTGGACCCAGTACTTC. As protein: CASSQAPTVPPWTQYF.

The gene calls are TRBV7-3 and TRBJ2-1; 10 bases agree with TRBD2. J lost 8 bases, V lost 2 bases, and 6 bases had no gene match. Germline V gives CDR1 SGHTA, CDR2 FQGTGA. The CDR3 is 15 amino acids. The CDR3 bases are TGTGCCAGCAGCTTAGGAGCGGGAGGGCCCTATGAGCAGTTCTTC. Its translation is CASSLGAGGPYEQFF.

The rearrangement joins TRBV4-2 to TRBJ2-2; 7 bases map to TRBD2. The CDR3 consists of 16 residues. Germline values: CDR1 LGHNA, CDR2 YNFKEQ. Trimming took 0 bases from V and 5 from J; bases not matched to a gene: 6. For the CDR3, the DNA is TGTGCCAGCAGCCAAGATAAGCAGGGAGGGACCGGGGAGCTGTTTTTT. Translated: CASSQDKQGGTGELFF.

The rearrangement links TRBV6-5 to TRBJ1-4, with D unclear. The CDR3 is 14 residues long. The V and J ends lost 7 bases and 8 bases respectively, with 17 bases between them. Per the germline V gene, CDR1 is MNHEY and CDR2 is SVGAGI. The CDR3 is CASTLPAMEEKLFF. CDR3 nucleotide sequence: TGTGCCAGCACCTTACCCGCGATGGAGGAAAAACTGTTTTTT.

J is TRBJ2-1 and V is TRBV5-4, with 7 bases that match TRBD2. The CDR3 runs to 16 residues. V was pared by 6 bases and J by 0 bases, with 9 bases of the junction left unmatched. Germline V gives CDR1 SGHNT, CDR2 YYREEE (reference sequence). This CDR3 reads CASIPSGTSSYNEQFF. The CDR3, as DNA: TGTGCCAGCATACCCAGCGGGACGAGCTCCTACAATGAGCAGTTCTTC.

CDR3 coding DNA: TGTGCCAGCGGAAAAAAAATGGACAATAACCACTTT. Protein product: CASGKKMDNNHF. The chain combines TRBV6-5 with TRBJ1-6, with D maybe TRBD1 (5 bases). CDR1 is MNHEY and CDR2 is SVGAGI in the germline V gene. This CDR3 has 12 residues. The V end was cut by 8 bases, the J end by 18 bases, with 20 bases between.

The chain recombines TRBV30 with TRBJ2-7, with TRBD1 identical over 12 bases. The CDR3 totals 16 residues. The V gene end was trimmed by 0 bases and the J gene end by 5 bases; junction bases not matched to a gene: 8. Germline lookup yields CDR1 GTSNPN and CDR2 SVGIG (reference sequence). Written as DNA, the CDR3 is TGTGCCTGGAGTGTTTTAGGGACAGGGGGCTTCCACGAGCAGTACTTC. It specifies CAWSVLGTGGFHEQYF.

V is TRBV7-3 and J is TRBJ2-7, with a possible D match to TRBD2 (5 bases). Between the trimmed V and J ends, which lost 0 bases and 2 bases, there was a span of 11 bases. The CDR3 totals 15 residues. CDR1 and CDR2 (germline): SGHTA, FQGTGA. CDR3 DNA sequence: TGTGCCAGCAGCTTAACTAGCGTAAGCCCCTACGAGCAGTACTTC. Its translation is CASSLTSVSPYEQYF.

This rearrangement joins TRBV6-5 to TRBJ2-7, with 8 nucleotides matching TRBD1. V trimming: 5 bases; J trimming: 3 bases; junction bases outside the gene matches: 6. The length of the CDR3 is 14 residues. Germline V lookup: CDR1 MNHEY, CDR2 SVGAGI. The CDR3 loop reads CASSQQGGYYEQYF. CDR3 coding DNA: TGTGCCAGCAGTCAACAGGGGGGATACTACGAGCAGTACTTC.

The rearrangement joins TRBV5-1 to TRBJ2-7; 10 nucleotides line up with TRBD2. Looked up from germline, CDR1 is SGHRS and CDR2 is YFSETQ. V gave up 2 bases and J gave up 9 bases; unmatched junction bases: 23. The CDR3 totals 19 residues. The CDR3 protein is CASSLGAHRTSGFQGAQYF. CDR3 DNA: TGCGCCAGCAGCTTAGGGGCGCATCGGACTAGCGGATTTCAGGGGGCGCAGTACTTC.

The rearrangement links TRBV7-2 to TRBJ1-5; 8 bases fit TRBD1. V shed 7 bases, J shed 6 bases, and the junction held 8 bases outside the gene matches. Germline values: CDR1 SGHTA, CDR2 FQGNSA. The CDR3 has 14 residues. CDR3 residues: CASTLSGGLQPQHF. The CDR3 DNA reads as TGTGCCAGCACCCTGTCAGGGGGCCTTCAGCCCCAGCATTTT.

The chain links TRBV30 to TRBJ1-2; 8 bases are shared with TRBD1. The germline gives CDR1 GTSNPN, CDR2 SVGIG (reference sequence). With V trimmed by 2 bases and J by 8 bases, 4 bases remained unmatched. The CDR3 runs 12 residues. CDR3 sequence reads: CAWSSGGPGYTF. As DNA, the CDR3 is TGTGCCTGGAGTTCAGGGGGCCCCGGCTACACCTTC.

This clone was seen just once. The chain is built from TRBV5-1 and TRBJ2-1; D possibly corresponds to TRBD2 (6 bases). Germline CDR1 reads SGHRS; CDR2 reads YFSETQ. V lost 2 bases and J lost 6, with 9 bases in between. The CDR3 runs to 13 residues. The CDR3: CASSFGTPNEQFF. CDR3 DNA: TGCGCCAGCAGCTTCGGGACTCCCAATGAGCAGTTCTTC.

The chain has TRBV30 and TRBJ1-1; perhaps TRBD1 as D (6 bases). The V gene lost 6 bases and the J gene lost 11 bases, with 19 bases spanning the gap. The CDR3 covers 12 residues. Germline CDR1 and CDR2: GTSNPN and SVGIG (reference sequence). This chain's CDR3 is CACIQGGLWAFF. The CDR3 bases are TGTGCCTGCATACAGGGTGGGTTATGGGCTTTCTTT.

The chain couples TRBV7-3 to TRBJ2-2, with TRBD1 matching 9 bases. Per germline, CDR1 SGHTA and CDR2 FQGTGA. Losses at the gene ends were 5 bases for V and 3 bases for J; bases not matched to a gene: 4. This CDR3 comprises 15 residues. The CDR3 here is CASSPRTGDTGELFF. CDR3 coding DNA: TGTGCCAGCAGCCCAAGGACAGGGGACACCGGGGAGCTGTTTTTT.

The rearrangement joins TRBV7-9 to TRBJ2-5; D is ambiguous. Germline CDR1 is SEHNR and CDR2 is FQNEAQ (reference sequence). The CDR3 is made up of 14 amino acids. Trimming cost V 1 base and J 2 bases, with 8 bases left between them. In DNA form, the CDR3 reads TGTGCCAGCAGCTTAGATCCCTCGCAAGAGACCCAGTACTTC. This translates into CASSLDPSQETQYF.

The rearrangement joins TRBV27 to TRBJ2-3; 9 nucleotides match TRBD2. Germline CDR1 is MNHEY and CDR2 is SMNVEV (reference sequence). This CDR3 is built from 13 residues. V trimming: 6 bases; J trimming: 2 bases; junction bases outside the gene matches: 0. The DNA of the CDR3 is TGTGCCAGCAGGGGACTAGCCACAGATACGCAGTATTTT. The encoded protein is CASRGLATDTQYF.

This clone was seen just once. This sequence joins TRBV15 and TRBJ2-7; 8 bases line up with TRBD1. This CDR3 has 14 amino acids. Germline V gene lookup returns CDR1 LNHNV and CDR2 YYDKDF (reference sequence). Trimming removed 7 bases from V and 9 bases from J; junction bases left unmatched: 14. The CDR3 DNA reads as TGTGCCACCACTCCCCAGGGGGCGCAAACGGCGCAGTACTTC. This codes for CATTPQGAQTAQYF.

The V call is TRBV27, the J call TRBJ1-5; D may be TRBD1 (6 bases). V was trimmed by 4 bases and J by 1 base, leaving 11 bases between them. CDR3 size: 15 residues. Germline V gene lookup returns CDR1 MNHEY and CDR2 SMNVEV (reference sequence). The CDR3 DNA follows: TGTGCCAGCAGTTCCAGGGGTCGGAGCAATCAGCCCCAGCATTTT. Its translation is CASSSRGRSNQPQHF.